Described below is a single T cell receptor beta chain sequence and its context. This entry belongs to a study of blood T cell repertoires in COVID-19. Across the whole study: T cells, B-cell-depleted T cells, or PBMCs supplied cDNA or gDNA.

This table comes from immunoSEQ multiplex PCR, and its TCRdb copy is limited to in-frame clones, with some not included. The table includes 350,000 to 450,000 clones, approximately 90% detected once. Participants spanned ages about 18 to 90 years and resided in about two dozen US areas. Researchers sorted participants into cohorts using their self-reported clinical history. The receptor comes from a woman aged 18-30 years who had been exposed to COVID-19. The sequencing input was PBMCs or T cells enriched from blood (not recorded which).

The CDR3 spells CASQDSPSGANVLTF. The CDR3 DNA follows: TGTGCGTCTCAGGACAGCCCTTCTGGGGCCAACGTCCTGACTTTC. This chain links TRBV5-4 with TRBJ2-6; D is possibly TRBD1 (6 bases). Per the germline V gene, CDR1 is SGHNT and CDR2 is YYREEE (reference sequence). The CDR3 spans 15 residues.